The subject of this entry is one TCR beta chain. Using genomic DNA as the template, TCR beta VDJ and CDR3 profiling was carried out. TCRdb passed the reads through MiXCR, listing each CDR3 protein once. The table has 200,000 or so distinct CDR3 sequences, 64% seen once. This entry is derived from a study of CD8+CD57+ T cells in acquired aplastic anemia. CDR1 is DFQATT and CDR2 is SNEGSKA in the germline V gene (reference sequence). This CDR3 comprises 12 residues. Trimming cost V 4 bases and J 6 bases, with 12 bases left between them. Material: sorted CD4+, CD8+, or CD8+CD57+ T cells (not recorded which) from PBMCs. The TCR was taken from a human donor with severe aplastic anemia or a healthy control (not recorded which). The chain joins TRBV20-1 to TRBJ1-1, with no clear D. As DNA, the CDR3 is TGCAGTGCTACTGAGTACGGGGCTGAAGCTTTCTTT. Protein: CSATEYGAEAFF.